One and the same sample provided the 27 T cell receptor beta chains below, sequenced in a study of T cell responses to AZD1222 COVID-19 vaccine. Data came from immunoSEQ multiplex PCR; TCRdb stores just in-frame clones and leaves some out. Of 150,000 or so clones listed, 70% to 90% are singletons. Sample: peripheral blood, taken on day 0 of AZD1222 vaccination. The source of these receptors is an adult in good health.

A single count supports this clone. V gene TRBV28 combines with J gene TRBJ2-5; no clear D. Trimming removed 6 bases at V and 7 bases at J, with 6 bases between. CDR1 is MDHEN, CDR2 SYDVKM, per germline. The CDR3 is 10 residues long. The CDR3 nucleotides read TGTGCCAGCAGCTCCCGGACCCAGTACTTC. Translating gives CASSSRTQYF.

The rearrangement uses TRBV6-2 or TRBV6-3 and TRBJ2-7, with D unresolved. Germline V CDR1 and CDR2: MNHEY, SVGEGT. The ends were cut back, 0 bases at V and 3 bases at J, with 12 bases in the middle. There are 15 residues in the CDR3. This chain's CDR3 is CASSYSRPQYYEQYF. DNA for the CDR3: TGTGCCAGCAGTTACTCGCGGCCCCAATACTACGAGCAGTACTTC.

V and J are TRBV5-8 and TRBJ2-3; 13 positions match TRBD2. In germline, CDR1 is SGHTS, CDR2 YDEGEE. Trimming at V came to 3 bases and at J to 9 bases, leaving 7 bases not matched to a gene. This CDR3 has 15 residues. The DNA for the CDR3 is TGTGCCAGCAGCTCCTCTGGACTAGCGGGAGCGACGCAGTATTTT. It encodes CASSSSGLAGATQYF. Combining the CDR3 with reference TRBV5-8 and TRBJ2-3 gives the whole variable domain EAGVTQSPTHLIKTRGQQATLRCSPISGHTSVYWYQQALGLGLQFLLWYDEGEERNRGNFPPRFSGRQFPNYSSELNVNALELEDSALYLCASSSSGLAGATQYFGPGTRLTVL.

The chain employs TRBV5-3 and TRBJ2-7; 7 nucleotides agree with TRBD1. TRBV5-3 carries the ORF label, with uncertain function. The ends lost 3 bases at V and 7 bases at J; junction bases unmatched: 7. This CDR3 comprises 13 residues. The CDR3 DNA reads TGTGCCAGAAGCTGGACAGGAGTGGGGGAGCAGTACTTC. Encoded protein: CARSWTGVGEQYF.

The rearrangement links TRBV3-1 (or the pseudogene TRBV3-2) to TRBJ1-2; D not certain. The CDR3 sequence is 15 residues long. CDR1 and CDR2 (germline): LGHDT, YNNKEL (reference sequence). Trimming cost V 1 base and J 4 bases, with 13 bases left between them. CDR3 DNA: TGTGCCAGCAGCCAAGGGGCCTCTACGTCCTATGGCTACACCTTC. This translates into CASSQGASTSYGYTF.

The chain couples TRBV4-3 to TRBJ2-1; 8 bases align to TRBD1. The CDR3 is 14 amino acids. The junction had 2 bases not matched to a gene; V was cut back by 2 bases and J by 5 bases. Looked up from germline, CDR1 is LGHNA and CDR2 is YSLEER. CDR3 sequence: CASSQWTGNNEQFF. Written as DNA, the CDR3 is TGCGCCAGCAGCCAATGGACAGGGAACAATGAGCAGTTCTTC.

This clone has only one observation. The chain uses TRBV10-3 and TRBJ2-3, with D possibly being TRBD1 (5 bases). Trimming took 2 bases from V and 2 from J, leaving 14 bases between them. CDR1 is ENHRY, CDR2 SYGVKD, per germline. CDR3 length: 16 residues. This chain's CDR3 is CAISEVWQTDTDTQYF. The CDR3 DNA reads TGTGCCATCAGTGAGGTGTGGCAGACAGACACAGATACGCAGTATTTT.

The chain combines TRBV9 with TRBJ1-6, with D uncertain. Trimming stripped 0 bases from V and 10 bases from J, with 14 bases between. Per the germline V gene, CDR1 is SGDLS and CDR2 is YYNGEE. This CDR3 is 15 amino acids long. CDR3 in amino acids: CASSVATTGNSPLHF. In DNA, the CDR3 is TGTGCCAGCAGCGTAGCTACTACGGGGAACTCACCCCTCCACTTT.

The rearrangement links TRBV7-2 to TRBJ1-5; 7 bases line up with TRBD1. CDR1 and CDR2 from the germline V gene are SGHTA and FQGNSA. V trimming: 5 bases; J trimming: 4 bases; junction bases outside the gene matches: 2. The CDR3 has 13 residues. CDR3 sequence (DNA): TGTGCCAGCAGCACACAGGGGAATCAGCCCCAGCATTTT. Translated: CASSTQGNQPQHF.

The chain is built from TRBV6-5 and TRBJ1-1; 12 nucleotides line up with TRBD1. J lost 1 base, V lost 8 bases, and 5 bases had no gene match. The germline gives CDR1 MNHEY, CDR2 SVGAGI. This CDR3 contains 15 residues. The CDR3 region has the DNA TGTGCCAGCCGGGACAGGGGGCGAGAGAACACTGAAGCTTTCTTT. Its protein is CASRDRGRENTEAFF.

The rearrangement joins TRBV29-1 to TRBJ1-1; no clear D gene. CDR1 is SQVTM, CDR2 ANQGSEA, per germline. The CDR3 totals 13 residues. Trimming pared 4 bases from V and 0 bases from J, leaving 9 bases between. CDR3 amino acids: CSVVALLNTEAFF. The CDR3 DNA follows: TGCAGCGTTGTGGCCCTACTGAACACTGAAGCTTTCTTT.

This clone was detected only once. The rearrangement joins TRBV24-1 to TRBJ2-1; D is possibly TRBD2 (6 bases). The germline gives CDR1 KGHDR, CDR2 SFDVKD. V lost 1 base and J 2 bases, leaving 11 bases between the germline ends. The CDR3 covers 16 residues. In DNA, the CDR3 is TGTGCCACCAGTGATTTTGGAGGGACCGCCTACAATGAGCAGTTCTTC. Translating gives CATSDFGGTAYNEQFF.

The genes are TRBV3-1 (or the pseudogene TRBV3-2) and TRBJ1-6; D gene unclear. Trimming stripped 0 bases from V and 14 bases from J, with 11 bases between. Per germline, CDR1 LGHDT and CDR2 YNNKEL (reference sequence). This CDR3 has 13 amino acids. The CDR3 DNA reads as TGTGCCAGCAGCCAAGACCCCGGGTTAGCCCTCCACTTT. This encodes CASSQDPGLALHF.

CDR3 coding DNA: TGCGCCAGCAGCCAAGGCCCGGGAGAGACCCAGTACTTC. Translating it yields CASSQGPGETQYF. The chain combines TRBV4-1 with TRBJ2-5; D call uncertain. The CDR3 contains 13 residues. V was pared by 1 base and J by 4 bases, with 7 bases between. CDR1 is MGHRA and CDR2 is YSYEKL in the germline V gene.

This CDR3 is CASSGTSGGRRELFF. The CDR3 DNA reads TGTGCCAGCAGCGGGACTAGCGGGGGCCGACGGGAGCTGTTTTTT. The chain recombines TRBV9 with TRBJ2-2; 13 nucleotides align to TRBD2. Germline V gives CDR1 SGDLS, CDR2 YYNGEE. Trimming removed 3 bases from V and 9 bases from J; junction bases left unmatched: 5. The length of the CDR3 is 15 residues.

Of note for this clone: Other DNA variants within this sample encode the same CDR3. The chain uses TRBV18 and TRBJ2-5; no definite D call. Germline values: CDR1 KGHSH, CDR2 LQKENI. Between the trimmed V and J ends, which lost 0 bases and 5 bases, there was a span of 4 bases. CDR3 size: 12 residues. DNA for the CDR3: TGTGCCAGCTCACCACCCCGTGAGACCCAGTACTTC. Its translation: CASSPPRETQYF. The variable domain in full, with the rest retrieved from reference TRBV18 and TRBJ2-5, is NAGVMQNPRHLVRRRGQEARLRCSPMKGHSHVYWYRQLPEEGLKFMVYLQKENIIDESGMPKERFSAEFPKEGPSILRIQQVVRGDSAAYFCASSPPRETQYFGPGTRLLVL.

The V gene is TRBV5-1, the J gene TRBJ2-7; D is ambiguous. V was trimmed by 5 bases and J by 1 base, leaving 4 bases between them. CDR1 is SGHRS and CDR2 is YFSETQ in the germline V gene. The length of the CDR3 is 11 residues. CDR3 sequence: CASSRSYEQYF. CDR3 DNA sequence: TGCGCCAGCAGTCGTTCCTACGAGCAGTACTTC.

Written as DNA, the CDR3 is TGTGCCAGCAGTGACAGGCGGTATAGCAATCAGCCCCAGCATTTT. Residues: CASSDRRYSNQPQHF. The V call is TRBV2, the J call TRBJ1-5; no definite D call. From germline, CDR1 is SNHLY and CDR2 FYNNEI. V was shortened by 3 bases and J by 0 bases, with 9 bases between the two germline ends. This CDR3 spans 15 amino acids.

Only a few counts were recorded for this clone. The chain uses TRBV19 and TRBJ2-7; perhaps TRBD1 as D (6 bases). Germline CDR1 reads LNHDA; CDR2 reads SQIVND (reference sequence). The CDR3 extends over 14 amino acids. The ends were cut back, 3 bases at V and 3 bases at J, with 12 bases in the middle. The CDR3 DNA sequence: TGTGCCAGTAGTATCAGGGACATGTTCTACGAGCAGTACTTC. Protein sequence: CASSIRDMFYEQYF.

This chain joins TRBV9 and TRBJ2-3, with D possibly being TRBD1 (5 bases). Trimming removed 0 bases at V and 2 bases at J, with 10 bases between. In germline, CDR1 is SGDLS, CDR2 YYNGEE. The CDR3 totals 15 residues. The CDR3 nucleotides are TGTGCCAGCAGCGTAGATGGCAGGGCCACAGATACGCAGTATTTT. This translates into CASSVDGRATDTQYF.

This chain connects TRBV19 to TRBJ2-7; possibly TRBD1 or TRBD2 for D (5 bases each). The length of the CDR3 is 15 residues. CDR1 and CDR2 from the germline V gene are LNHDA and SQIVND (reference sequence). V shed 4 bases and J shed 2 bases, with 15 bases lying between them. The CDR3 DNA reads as TGTGCCAGTAGTACTGAGGACGGGACCACCTACGAGCAGTACTTC. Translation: CASSTEDGTTYEQYF.

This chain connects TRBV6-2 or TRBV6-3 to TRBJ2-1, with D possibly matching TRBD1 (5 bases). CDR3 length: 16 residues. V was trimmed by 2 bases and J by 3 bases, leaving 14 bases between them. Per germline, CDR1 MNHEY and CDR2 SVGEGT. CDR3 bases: TGTGCCAGCAGTTACCGTTGGGGCGGCTACTACAATGAGCAGTTCTTC. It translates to CASSYRWGGYYNEQFF.

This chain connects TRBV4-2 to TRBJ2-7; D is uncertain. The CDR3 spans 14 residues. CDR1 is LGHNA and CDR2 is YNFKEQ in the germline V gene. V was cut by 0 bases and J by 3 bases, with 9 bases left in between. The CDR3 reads CASSQDLGLYEQYF. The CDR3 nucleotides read TGTGCCAGCAGCCAAGATCTGGGCCTCTACGAGCAGTACTTC.

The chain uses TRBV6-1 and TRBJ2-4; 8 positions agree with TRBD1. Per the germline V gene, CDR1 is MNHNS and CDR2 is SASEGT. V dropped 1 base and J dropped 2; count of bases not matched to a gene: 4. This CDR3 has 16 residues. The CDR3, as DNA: TGTGCCAGCAGTGAAGAACCCAGGGGGCCCAAAAACATTCAGTACTTC. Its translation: CASSEEPRGPKNIQYF.

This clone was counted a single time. CDR3 DNA: TGTGCCAGCAGCTTTCCGACTAGCGGGAGGCCGGGGAGAGATGAGCAGTTCTTC. Translating it yields CASSFPTSGRPGRDEQFF. The V and J genes are TRBV5-4 and TRBJ2-1; the match to TRBD2 covers 13 bases. The germline CDR1 and CDR2 sequences are SGHNT and YYREEE (reference sequence). The CDR3 is made up of 18 amino acids. J gave up 8 bases and V 2 bases, and 13 bases lay outside the gene matches. The entire variable domain, with the rest obtained from reference TRBV5-4 and TRBJ2-1, is as follows: ETGVTQSPTHLIKTRGQQVTLRCSSQSGHNTVSWYQQALGQGPQFIFQYYREEENGRGNFPPRFSGLQFPNYSSELNVNALELDDSALYLCASSFPTSGRPGRDEQFFGPGTRLTVL.

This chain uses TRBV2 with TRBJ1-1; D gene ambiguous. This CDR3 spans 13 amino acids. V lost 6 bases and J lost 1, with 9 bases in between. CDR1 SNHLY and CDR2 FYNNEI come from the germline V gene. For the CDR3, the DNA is TGTGCCAGCAGGTCCGAGGGGAACACTGAAGCTTTCTTT. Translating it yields CASRSEGNTEAFF.

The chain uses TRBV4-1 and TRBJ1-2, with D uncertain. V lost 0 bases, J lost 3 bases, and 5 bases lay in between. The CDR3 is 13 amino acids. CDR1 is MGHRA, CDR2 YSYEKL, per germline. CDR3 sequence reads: CASSQESDYGYTF. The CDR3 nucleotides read TGCGCCAGCAGCCAAGAATCGGACTATGGCTACACCTTC.